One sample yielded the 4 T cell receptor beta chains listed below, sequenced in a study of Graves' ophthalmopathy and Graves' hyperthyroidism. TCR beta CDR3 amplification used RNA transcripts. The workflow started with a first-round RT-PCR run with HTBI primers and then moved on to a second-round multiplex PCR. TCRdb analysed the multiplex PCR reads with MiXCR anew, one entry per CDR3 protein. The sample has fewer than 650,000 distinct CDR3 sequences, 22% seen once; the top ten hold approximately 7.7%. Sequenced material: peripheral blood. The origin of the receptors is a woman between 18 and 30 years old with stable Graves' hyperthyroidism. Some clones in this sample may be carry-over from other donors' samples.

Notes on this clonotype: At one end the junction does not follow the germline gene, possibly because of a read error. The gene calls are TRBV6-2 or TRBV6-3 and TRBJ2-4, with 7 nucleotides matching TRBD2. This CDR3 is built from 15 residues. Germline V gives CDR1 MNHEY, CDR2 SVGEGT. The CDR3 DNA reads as TGTGCCAGCAGTTACTCCCGTATTCCAGCGGGGACTTCACACTTC. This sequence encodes CASSYSRIPAGTSHF.

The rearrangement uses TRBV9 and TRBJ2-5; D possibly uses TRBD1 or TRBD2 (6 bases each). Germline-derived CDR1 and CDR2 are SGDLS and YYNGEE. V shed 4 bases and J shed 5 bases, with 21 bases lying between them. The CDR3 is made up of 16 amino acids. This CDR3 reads CASSPRQAHSGETQYF. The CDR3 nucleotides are TGTGCCAGCAGCCCCCGACAGGCCCACAGCGGGGAGACCCAGTACTTC. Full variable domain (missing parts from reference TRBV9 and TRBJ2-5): DSGVTQTPKHLITATGQRVTLRCSPRSGDLSVYWYQQSLDQGLQFLIQYYNGEERAKGNILERFSAQQFPDLHSELNLSSLELGDSALYFCASSPRQAHSGETQYFGPGTRLLVL.

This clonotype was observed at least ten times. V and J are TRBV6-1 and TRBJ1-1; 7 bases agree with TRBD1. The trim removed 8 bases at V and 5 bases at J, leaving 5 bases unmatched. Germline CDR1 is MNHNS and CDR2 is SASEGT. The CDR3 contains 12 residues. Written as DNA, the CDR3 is TGTGCCAGCCAGGGGGTGGGAACTGAAGCTTTCTTT. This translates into CASQGVGTEAFF.

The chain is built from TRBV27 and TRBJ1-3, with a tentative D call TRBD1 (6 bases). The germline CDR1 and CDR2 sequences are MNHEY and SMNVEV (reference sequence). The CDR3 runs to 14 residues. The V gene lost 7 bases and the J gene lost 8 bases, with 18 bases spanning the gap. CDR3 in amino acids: CASMPGQGLHTIYF. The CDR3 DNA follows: TGTGCCAGCATGCCTGGGCAGGGGTTACACACCATATATTTT.